Shown below are 8 T cell receptor beta chains from a single sample sequenced in a study of shared clonotypes between healthy human individuals. This table comes from immunoSEQ multiplex PCR, and its TCRdb copy is limited to in-frame clones, with some not included. This table has roughly 2.2 million clones, more than 85% appearing once. The sequencing sample was made of naive CD4+ T cells from PBMCs. Subset meaning: CD45RA+ positively selected. The receptors originated from a man aged 18-30 years in good health. Some clones in this sample may be carry-over from other donors' samples.

This clone came up once. The chain has TRBV28 and TRBJ2-7; 12 bases are shared with TRBD1. The V gene's germline CDR1 is MDHEN and CDR2 SYDVKM. The ends lost 8 bases at V and 7 bases at J; junction bases unmatched: 6. CDR3 length: 13 amino acids. The CDR3 bases are TGTGCCAGCGTGGGACAGGGGGCGGGGGAGCAGTACTTC. Protein: CASVGQGAGEQYF.

V is TRBV6-6 and J is TRBJ1-1, with D possibly matching TRBD1 (5 bases). Deletions cut 4 bases from V and 0 bases from J, with 9 bases between. This CDR3 region has 14 residues. In germline, CDR1 is MNHNY, CDR2 SVGAGI (reference sequence). CDR3 nucleotides: TGTGCCAGCAGTTCGACAGCCTTGAACACTGAAGCTTTCTTT. Its protein is CASSSTALNTEAFF.

The gene calls are TRBV5-1 and TRBJ1-1; perhaps TRBD1 as D (6 bases). Germline assignment: CDR1 SGHRS and CDR2 YFSETQ. CDR3 length: 16 residues. V was clipped by 4 bases and J by 0 bases, with 16 bases between them. The CDR3 DNA follows: TGCGCCAGCAGCAAGGACAGACTACCCTTGAACACTGAAGCTTTCTTT. Its protein is CASSKDRLPLNTEAFF.

V is TRBV29-1 and J is TRBJ1-3; D call uncertain. This CDR3 has 12 residues. Germline-derived CDR1 and CDR2 are SQVTM and ANQGSEA. V dropped 4 bases and J dropped 3 bases, with 7 bases sitting between them. The CDR3 sequence: CSVGGLGNTIYF. CDR3 nucleotide sequence: TGCAGCGTTGGAGGACTTGGAAACACCATATATTTT.

The V and J genes are TRBV25-1 and TRBJ2-5; 8 bases line up with TRBD2. CDR1 MGHDK and CDR2 SYGVNS come from the germline V gene. With 7 bases clipped from V and 0 bases from J, the junction kept 13 bases outside the gene matches. The CDR3 loop spans 17 amino acids. The chain's CDR3 is CASNRPLADTYQETQYF. DNA of the CDR3: TGTGCCAGCAACCGCCCACTAGCGGATACTTACCAAGAGACCCAGTACTTC.

The chain is built from TRBV27 and TRBJ1-4, with 9 bases lining up with TRBD1. The CDR3 is 15 residues long. CDR1 and CDR2 (germline): MNHEY, SMNVEV (reference sequence). With 7 bases clipped from V and 10 bases from J, the junction kept 13 bases outside the gene matches. In nucleotides, the CDR3 is TGTGCCAGCACCTACGTAGGGACAGGGTTTGGAAAACTGTTTTTT. This gives the protein CASTYVGTGFGKLFF.

This clone was counted once. V is TRBV4-2 and J is TRBJ1-4; TRBD1 matches at 11 bases. After removal of 0 bases from V and 6 bases from J, the junction contained 6 bases not matched to a gene. Germline-derived CDR1 and CDR2 are LGHNA and YNFKEQ. The CDR3 totals 17 residues. Here the CDR3 reads CASSQEGTGGRDEKLFF. CDR3 DNA: TGTGCCAGCAGCCAAGAAGGGACAGGGGGTAGGGATGAAAAACTGTTTTTT.

There are a few counts of this clone. V gene TRBV14 combines with J gene TRBJ2-7; D gene uncertain. CDR1 is SGHDN and CDR2 is FVKESK in the germline V gene. The CDR3 extends over 12 amino acids. V dropped 4 bases and J dropped 3 bases, with 7 bases sitting between them. CDR3 sequence: CASSPSHYEQYF. Here the CDR3 DNA reads TGTGCCAGCAGCCCTTCGCACTACGAGCAGTACTTC.